Described below is a single T cell receptor beta chain sequence and its context. Antigen: not known. Profiling relied on immunoSEQ multiplex PCR, and the TCRdb table lists in-frame clones only, not all of them. The sample includes fewer than 75,000 clones, about four fifths of them seen just once. The data originate from a study of T cell repertoires and HLA-DP antigens. From germline, CDR1 is LNHDA and CDR2 SQIVND (reference sequence). This CDR3 region has 15 residues. V lost 4 bases, J lost 4 bases, and 5 bases stayed unmatched. The sample taken for sequencing was CD4+ T cells from PBMCs. This sequence originates from a man between 60 and 75 years old in good health and CMV-seronegative. The chain recombines TRBV19 with TRBJ2-1; TRBD1 agrees at 9 bases. The CDR3 sequence: CASSTTGTGYNEQFF. DNA for the CDR3: TGTGCCAGTAGTACCACCGGGACAGGGTACAATGAGCAGTTCTTC.